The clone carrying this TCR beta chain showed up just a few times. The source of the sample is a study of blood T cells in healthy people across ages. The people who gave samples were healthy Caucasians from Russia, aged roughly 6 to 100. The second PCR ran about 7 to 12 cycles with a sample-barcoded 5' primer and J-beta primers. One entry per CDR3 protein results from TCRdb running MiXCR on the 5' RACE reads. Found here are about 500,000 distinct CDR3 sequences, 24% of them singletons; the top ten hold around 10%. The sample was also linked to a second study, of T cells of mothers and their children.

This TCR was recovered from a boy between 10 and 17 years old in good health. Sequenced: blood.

The CDR3, as DNA: TGTGCCAGCAGCTTAGCCCGAGGGGTGGGACCGATAGAAGAGACCCAGTACTTC. Translating gives CASSLARGVGPIEETQYF. The rearrangement uses TRBV7-9 and TRBJ2-5; either TRBD1 or TRBD2 may supply D (5 bases each). Germline assignment: CDR1 SEHNR and CDR2 FQNEAQ (reference sequence). This CDR3 has 18 residues. V lost 0 bases, J lost 3 bases, and 20 bases lay in between.